A single sample gave rise to the 20 T cell receptor beta chains below, sequenced in a study of blood T cell repertoires in COVID-19. Sequencing was performed with immunoSEQ multiplex PCR; in TCRdb, only in-frame clones are kept and a portion is missing. The sample has 50,000 to 65,000 clones, over 70% seen once. Sequencing was carried out using peripheral blood. The receptors derive from a human donor in a cohort sampled during active COVID-19.

J is TRBJ2-5 and V is TRBV10-3, with a tentative D call TRBD2 (6 bases). The germline V gene encodes CDR1 ENHRY and CDR2 SYGVKD. The CDR3 totals 13 residues. Trimming took off 5 bases at V and 4 bases at J, with 11 bases between the two ends. The CDR3 sequence is CAISPGLIETQYF. CDR3 coding DNA: TGTGCCATCAGTCCGGGACTTATAGAGACCCAGTACTTC.

This chain links TRBV2 with TRBJ2-7, with a weak D call TRBD1 (6 bases). This CDR3 is built from 14 residues. V gave up 6 bases and J gave up 1 base, with 13 bases separating them. Germline V gene lookup returns CDR1 SNHLY and CDR2 FYNNEI. CDR3 coding DNA: TGTGCCAGCAGGGTCGCCAGGGGTTCCTACGAGCAGTACTTC. Amino acids: CASRVARGSYEQYF. The full variable domain, completed using reference TRBV2 and TRBJ2-7, is EPEVTQTPSHQVTQMGQEVILRCVPISNHLYFYWYRQILGQKVEFLVSFYNNEISEKSEIFDDQFSVERPDGSNFTLKIRSTKLEDSAMYFCASRVARGSYEQYFGPGTRLTVT.

The rearrangement joins TRBV7-9 to TRBJ1-1, with a possible D match to TRBD1 (5 bases). The length of the CDR3 is 13 residues. Germline assignment: CDR1 SEHNR and CDR2 FQNEAQ (reference sequence). V lost 1 base and J lost 5, with 8 bases in between. The CDR3 protein is CASSLDPGTEAFF. The CDR3 nucleotides read TGTGCCAGCAGCTTAGACCCAGGGACTGAAGCTTTCTTT.

The V gene is TRBV12-3 or TRBV12-4, the J gene TRBJ2-1; TRBD2 aligns across 10 bases. The CDR3 loop spans 13 amino acids. V lost 2 bases, J lost 8 bases, and 0 bases stayed unmatched. CDR3 coding DNA: TGTGCCAGCAGTTTAAGCGGGAGGGATGAGCAGTTCTTC. Its protein product is CASSLSGRDEQFF.

This chain uses TRBV27 with TRBJ2-7, with D possibly matching TRBD1 (6 bases). CDR3 length: 15 residues. CDR1 and CDR2 from the germline V gene are MNHEY and SMNVEV (reference sequence). V lost 2 bases to trimming and J lost 3 bases, with 14 bases between them. CDR3 region: CASSLQGHRVYEQYF. CDR3 nucleotides: TGTGCCAGCAGTTTACAGGGACACCGAGTCTACGAGCAGTACTTC.

The chain is built from TRBV2 and TRBJ2-1; TRBD2 aligns across 11 bases. This CDR3 contains 16 residues. The V gene end was trimmed by 4 bases and the J gene end by 5 bases; junction bases not matched to a gene: 7. Germline values: CDR1 SNHLY, CDR2 FYNNEI. The CDR3 here is CASSGLAGGVHNEQFF. The CDR3 DNA reads as TGTGCCAGCAGTGGGCTAGCGGGGGGCGTACACAATGAGCAGTTCTTC.

The chain employs TRBV18 and TRBJ2-7, with 11 nucleotides matching TRBD1. Trimming at V came to 3 bases and at J to 4 bases, leaving 5 bases not matched to a gene. The germline V gene encodes CDR1 KGHSH and CDR2 LQKENI. The CDR3 runs to 15 residues. DNA for the CDR3: TGTGCCAGCTCACCCCTCGGACAGGGGGCGTACGAGCAGTACTTC. Amino acids: CASSPLGQGAYEQYF.

This CDR3 reads CASSEWAGEQFF. The CDR3 bases are TGCGCCAGCAGTGAGTGGGCGGGTGAGCAGTTCTTC. V is TRBV10-2 and J is TRBJ2-1, with TRBD2 as a possible D gene (5 bases). This CDR3 spans 12 amino acids. Looked up from germline, CDR1 is WSHSY and CDR2 is SAAADI. Trimming left V 1 base short and J 9 bases short, with 7 bases between.

The V and J genes are TRBV11-2 and TRBJ1-1; D is uncertain. Trimming pared 5 bases from V and 1 base from J, leaving 17 bases between. Germline assignment: CDR1 SGHAT and CDR2 FQNNGV. There are 16 residues in the CDR3. The DNA for the CDR3 is TGTGCCAGCAGCCCCATTACGTTTTCGGGGAACACTGAAGCTTTCTTT. Encoded protein: CASSPITFSGNTEAFF.

This clone was recorded a few times. The CDR3 nucleotides are TGTGCCAGTAGTATACTAGGGGTTGATACGCAGTATTTT. Residues: CASSILGVDTQYF. The chain combines TRBV19 with TRBJ2-3, with D possibly TRBD1 on 5 matching bases. The CDR3 is 13 amino acids. The V end was cut by 2 bases, the J end by 6 bases, with 9 bases between. The germline gives CDR1 LNHDA, CDR2 SQIVND (reference sequence).

This clone was counted once. This chain uses TRBV7-9 with TRBJ1-1, with D possibly being TRBD1 (5 bases). Germline CDR1 and CDR2: SEHNR and FQNEAQ (reference sequence). This CDR3 has 15 amino acids. Trimming removed 1 base from V and 11 bases from J, with 20 bases in between. DNA for the CDR3: TGTGCCAGCAGCTTAGTGACCGGCGGCTCGACAGAGGCTTTCTTT. This gives the protein CASSLVTGGSTEAFF.

This chain connects TRBV30 to TRBJ1-2; no firm D call. V lost 0 bases and J lost 1, with 6 bases in between. Germline CDR1 GTSNPN, CDR2 SVGIG (reference sequence). The CDR3 spans 13 residues. CDR3 region: CAWSVSFNYGYTF. The CDR3 region has the DNA TGTGCCTGGAGTGTCTCCTTTAACTATGGCTACACCTTC.

This chain uses TRBV18 with TRBJ1-2, with 9 nucleotides matching TRBD1. CDR1 and CDR2 (germline): KGHSH, LQKENI. Trimming removed 3 bases from V and 4 bases from J; junction bases left unmatched: 3. CDR3 size: 14 residues. The CDR3 spells CASSPGDRVYGYTF. The CDR3 coding sequence is TGTGCCAGCTCACCTGGGGACAGGGTCTATGGCTACACCTTC.

On this clone: The sample holds other DNA sequences that translate to the same CDR3. J is TRBJ1-2 and V is TRBV6-5; D gene unclear. This CDR3 comprises 11 residues. V shed 5 bases and J shed 5 bases, with 6 bases lying between them. In germline, CDR1 is MNHEY, CDR2 SVGAGI. CDR3 nucleotides: TGTGCCAGCAGTCCGGGGTATGGCTACACCTTC. Its protein product is CASSPGYGYTF.

V and J are TRBV28 and TRBJ1-2, with D perhaps TRBD1 (5 bases). Trimming cost V 9 bases and J 4 bases, with 12 bases left between them. Germline CDR1 MDHEN, CDR2 SYDVKM. This CDR3 spans 12 amino acids. As DNA, the CDR3 is TGTGCCAGTTCAAAAAGGGGCTATGGCTACACCTTC. Amino acids: CASSKRGYGYTF.

The chain employs TRBV7-6 and TRBJ1-2; 7 bases are shared with TRBD1. The CDR3 covers 14 residues. The germline V gene has CDR1 SGHVS and CDR2 FNYEAQ. With V trimmed by 4 bases and J by 7 bases, 9 bases remained unmatched. CDR3 residues: CASSSLQGGLGYTF. The CDR3 DNA reads TGTGCCAGCAGCTCCCTCCAGGGGGGCCTTGGCTACACCTTC.

This clone was recorded only once. CDR3 in DNA: TGCGCCAGCACCAGACTAGCGGGGGGGAACACCGGGGAGCTGTTTTTT. The encoded protein is CASTRLAGGNTGELFF. This chain connects TRBV10-2 to TRBJ2-2, with 13 bases identical to TRBD2. The trim removed 7 bases at V and 1 base at J, leaving 3 bases unmatched. This CDR3 has 16 amino acids. CDR1 is WSHSY, CDR2 SAAADI, per germline.

The V and J genes are TRBV10-2 and TRBJ1-1; TRBD1 is a possible D gene (5 bases). Looked up from germline, CDR1 is WSHSY and CDR2 is SAAADI. Trimming removed 0 bases from V and 10 bases from J, with 12 bases in between. The CDR3 is made up of 13 amino acids. The CDR3 DNA reads TGCGCCAGCAGTGAGTCAGGCGGGGCTGCAGCTTTCTTT. Its protein product is CASSESGGAAAFF.

The rearrangement links TRBV10-3 to TRBJ2-7, with 9 bases aligning to TRBD1. Trimming at V came to 2 bases and at J to 3 bases, leaving 2 bases not matched to a gene. Germline lookup yields CDR1 ENHRY and CDR2 SYGVKD. There are 14 residues in the CDR3. The CDR3 DNA follows: TGTGCCATCAGTGAGGGGGACAGGGTCTACGAGCAGTACTTC. Translating it yields CAISEGDRVYEQYF.

Only a few counts were recorded for this clone. V and J are TRBV11-2 and TRBJ2-2; no definite D call. Germline V gene lookup returns CDR1 SGHAT and CDR2 FQNNGV. The CDR3 sequence is 14 residues long. Trimming took 2 bases from V and 5 from J, leaving 9 bases between them. CDR3: CASSLSTITGELFF. CDR3 DNA: TGTGCCAGCAGCTTAAGCACGATAACCGGGGAGCTGTTTTTT.